These 17 T cell receptor beta chains were sequenced from one sample in a study of blood T cell repertoires in COVID-19 (dated by TCRdb to 2018 to 2021). The library relied on the immunoSEQ multiplex PCR assay. The table was pulled from immuneACCESS by TCRdb, which kept in-frame rearrangements only. Such tables lose some clones; where checked, under half of the loss comes from unresolved V genes, and the rest has no known cause. This sample lists 160,000 or so clones; roughly 88% were detected once. Together, the top ten hold approximately 2.4% of the sample. What was sequenced was peripheral blood. These TCRs come from a man between 18 and 29 years old with acute or convalescent COVID-19.

The CDR3 loop reads CASSLFGEDQPQHF. As DNA, the CDR3 is TGTGCCAGCAGCTTGTTTGGTGAGGATCAGCCCCAGCATTTT. The V call is TRBV5-6, the J call TRBJ1-5, with D unclear. Trimming cost V 1 base and J 5 bases, with 10 bases left between them. CDR1 is SGHDT, CDR2 YYEEEE, per germline. CDR3 size: 14 residues.

The rearrangement joins TRBV11-2 to TRBJ1-2; D is possibly TRBD1 (6 bases). In germline, CDR1 is SGHAT, CDR2 FQNNGV. The CDR3 has 13 amino acids. With 0 bases removed from V and 7 bases from J, the gap between germline ends came to 9 bases. The CDR3 DNA is TGTGCCAGCAGCTTAGATGGGACAATTGGCTACACCTTC. It translates to CASSLDGTIGYTF. Combining the CDR3 with reference TRBV11-2 and TRBJ1-2 gives the whole variable domain EAGVAQSPRYKIIEKRQSVAFWCNPISGHATLYWYQQILGQGPKLLIQFQNNGVVDDSQLPKDRFSAERLKGVDSTLKIQPAKLEDSAVYLCASSLDGTIGYTFGSGTRLTVV.

This clone has a single count. The chain has TRBV5-1 and TRBJ2-1; 10 positions agree with TRBD2. Losses at the gene ends were 2 bases for V and 8 bases for J; bases not matched to a gene: 4. The germline V gene encodes CDR1 SGHRS and CDR2 YFSETQ. The CDR3 totals 14 residues. CDR3: CASSFASGSDEQFF. The CDR3 DNA follows: TGCGCCAGCAGCTTCGCTAGCGGGAGTGATGAGCAGTTCTTC.

The CDR3 bases are TGTGCCAGCTCCCGAGAGGGGGACTATAATTCACCCCTCCACTTT. As protein: CASSREGDYNSPLHF. This rearrangement joins TRBV18 to TRBJ1-6; tentatively, D is TRBD1 (6 bases). Trimming removed 6 bases at V and 3 bases at J, with 12 bases between. This CDR3 is built from 15 residues. Germline loops: CDR1 KGHSH, CDR2 LQKENI.

This clone showed up just a few times. The rearrangement links TRBV21-1 to TRBJ2-1; TRBD1, the D gene given by the table, was not confirmed from the DNA. TRBV21-1 is flagged as a pseudogene. The CDR3 totals 15 residues. The CDR3 loop reads CASSPDRPSRNEQFF. The CDR3 DNA is TGTGCCAGCAGCCCCGACAGGCCGTCGAGGAATGAGCAGTTCTTC.

The chain combines TRBV5-1 with TRBJ2-7, with D perhaps matching TRBD1 (5 bases). The length of the CDR3 is 13 residues. V was shortened by 4 bases and J by 3 bases, with 11 bases between the two germline ends. Germline V gene sequence: CDR1 SGHRS, CDR2 YFSETQ. As DNA, the CDR3 is TGCGCCAGCAGCCCCCGGACAAACTACGAGCAGTACTTC. It codes for CASSPRTNYEQYF.

The chain has TRBV10-3 and TRBJ1-5, with 7 bases lining up with TRBD1. CDR3 length equals 17 residues. The germline V gene has CDR1 ENHRY and CDR2 SYGVKD. J gave up 3 bases and V 6 bases, and 14 bases lay outside the gene matches. The CDR3 bases are TGTGCCATCAGCTCATCATCCACCGGGACAGACAATCAGCCCCAGCATTTT. Its translation: CAISSSSTGTDNQPQHF.

The rearrangement uses TRBV7-9 and TRBJ1-5, with unresolved D. In germline, CDR1 is SEHNR, CDR2 FQNEAQ (reference sequence). The V gene lost 4 bases and the J gene lost 2 bases, with 9 bases spanning the gap. This CDR3 region has 14 residues. The CDR3 bases are TGTGCCAGCAGCTCAGATATGGGCAATCAGCCCCAGCATTTT. Protein: CASSSDMGNQPQHF.

The CDR3 region is CASSSGLAPPGGQFF. Here the CDR3 DNA reads TGTGCCAGCAGTTCGGGACTAGCGCCTCCTGGGGGGCAGTTCTTC. The V gene is TRBV28, the J gene TRBJ2-1; 10 bases are shared with TRBD2. Unmatched junction bases numbered 12, after V lost 4 bases and J lost 12 bases. Germline assignment: CDR1 MDHEN and CDR2 SYDVKM. The CDR3 is made up of 15 amino acids.

The chain joins TRBV15 to TRBJ2-1; maybe TRBD2 (5 bases). This CDR3 has 17 amino acids. Germline V CDR1 and CDR2: LNHNV, YYDKDF (reference sequence). The germline V and J ends were trimmed by 0 bases and 0 bases, with 12 bases remaining between them. CDR3 bases: TGTGCCACCAGCAGAGATGGGCGGGTTGGCTCCTACAATGAGCAGTTCTTC. Amino acid sequence: CATSRDGRVGSYNEQFF. Complete variable domain (other parts from reference TRBV15 and TRBJ2-1): DAMVIQNPRYQVTQFGKPVTLSCSQTLNHNVMYWYQQKSSQAPKLLFHYYDKDFNNEADTPDNFQSRRPNTSFCFLDIRSPGLGDTAMYLCATSRDGRVGSYNEQFFGPGTRLTVL.

This sequence joins TRBV3-1 (or the pseudogene TRBV3-2) and TRBJ2-1; D may be TRBD2 (5 bases). Germline loops: CDR1 LGHDT, CDR2 YNNKEL (reference sequence). Trimming shortened V by 1 base and J by 0 bases, and 10 bases separated the two germline ends. The length of the CDR3 is 16 residues. CDR3 sequence (DNA): TGTGCCAGCAGCCAAGCGGCGGGTCCCTCCTACAATGAGCAGTTCTTC. As protein: CASSQAAGPSYNEQFF.

The chain combines TRBV15 with TRBJ2-1; 7 nucleotides match TRBD1. CDR3 length equals 13 residues. V shed 8 bases, J shed 7 bases, and the junction held 8 bases outside the gene matches. The V gene's germline CDR1 is LNHNV and CDR2 YYDKDF (reference sequence). The CDR3 DNA is TGTGCCACCCAAGACAGGGTGGGTAATGAGCAGTTCTTC. Amino acid sequence: CATQDRVGNEQFF.

V is TRBV30 and J is TRBJ1-1, with D maybe TRBD1 (6 bases). The CDR3 has 17 residues. The germline CDR1 and CDR2 sequences are GTSNPN and SVGIG (reference sequence). Deletions cut 2 bases from V and 0 bases from J, with 19 bases between. The CDR3 sequence is CAWSRGGRGIMNTEAFF. As DNA, the CDR3 is TGTGCCTGGAGTCGCGGGGGGCGAGGAATAATGAACACTGAAGCTTTCTTT.

The chain combines TRBV3-1 (or the pseudogene TRBV3-2) with TRBJ2-7; 9 nucleotides match TRBD1. The CDR3 covers 14 residues. Germline values: CDR1 LGHDT, CDR2 YNNKEL (reference sequence). Unmatched junction bases numbered 4, after V lost 4 bases and J lost 3 bases. CDR3 region: CASSRGTGSYEQYF. In DNA form, the CDR3 reads TGTGCCAGCAGCCGCGGGACAGGGAGCTACGAGCAGTACTTC.

The chain has TRBV5-1 and TRBJ2-7; TRBD2 matches at 13 bases. Germline values: CDR1 SGHRS, CDR2 YFSETQ. This CDR3 is built from 16 residues. Unmatched junction bases numbered 9, after V lost 3 bases and J lost 6 bases. DNA of the CDR3: TGCGCCAGCAGCTCCGCGGGACTAGCGGGGCTAAGCGAGCAGTACTTC. Its protein is CASSSAGLAGLSEQYF.

This chain links TRBV7-9 with TRBJ2-1; D gene ambiguous. Trimming left V 5 bases short and J 5 bases short, with 7 bases between. The CDR3 runs to 12 residues. The V gene's germline CDR1 is SEHNR and CDR2 FQNEAQ (reference sequence). The CDR3: CASSRTDNEQFF. DNA for the CDR3: TGTGCCAGCAGCCGAACTGACAATGAGCAGTTCTTC.

The chain combines TRBV7-9 with TRBJ2-2, with a possible D match to TRBD2 (7 bases). Germline V gene data show CDR1 as SEHNR and CDR2 as FQNEAQ (reference sequence). Between the trimmed V and J ends, which lost 0 bases and 4 bases, there was a span of 9 bases. This CDR3 spans 15 amino acids. CDR3 in amino acids: CASSLAGGGTGELFF. As DNA, the CDR3 is TGTGCCAGCAGCTTAGCGGGAGGGGGCACCGGGGAGCTGTTTTTT.